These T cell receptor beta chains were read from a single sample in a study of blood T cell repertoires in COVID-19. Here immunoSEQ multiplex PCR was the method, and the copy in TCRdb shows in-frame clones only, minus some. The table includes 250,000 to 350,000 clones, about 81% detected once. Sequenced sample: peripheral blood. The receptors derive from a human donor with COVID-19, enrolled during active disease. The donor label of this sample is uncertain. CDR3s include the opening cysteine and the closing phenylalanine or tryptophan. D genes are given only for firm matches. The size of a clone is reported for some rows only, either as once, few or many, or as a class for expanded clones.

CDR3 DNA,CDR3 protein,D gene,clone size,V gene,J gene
TGTGCCAGCAGCTTAGAGATCAGGGGGCGAAATTCACCCCTCCACTTT,CASSLEIRGRNSPLHF,TRBD1,NA,TRBV7-9,TRBJ1-6
TGTGCCACCAGCAGAGATGGGGCAGGGGGTCGTGGCTACACCTTC,CATSRDGAGGRGYTF,TRBD1,NA,TRBV15,TRBJ1-2
TGCAGCGTGGAGCGGCAAGTTGCAAGTGTCGGGGAGCTGTTTTTT,CSVERQVASVGELFF,NA,NA,TRBV29-1,TRBJ2-2
TGCGCCAGCAGCCCCAACGGGAGGACTGAAAACATTCAGTACTTC,CASSPNGRTENIQYF,TRBD2,NA,TRBV5-1,TRBJ2-4
TGTGCCAGCAGCCTTGGGACAGGGGGCCTAAATGAGCAGTTCTTC,CASSLGTGGLNEQFF,TRBD1,NA,TRBV28,TRBJ2-1
TGTGCCAGCAGCGCCGGACAGGCCCTAAGGGGCCAGTACTTC,CASSAGQALRGQYF,TRBD1,NA,TRBV9,TRBJ2-5
TGTGCCAGCAGTCGACAGGGGGCAAACTATGGCTACACCTTC,CASSRQGANYGYTF,TRBD1,NA,TRBV6-6,TRBJ1-2
TGTGCCAGCTGTTGGGGGACGGGGAGGATATGGGAGACCCAGTACTTC,CASCWGTGRIWETQYF,NA,NA,TRBV2,TRBJ2-5
TGTGCCAGCACCCCCGGAGAGGGCATAGCTTTCGGCTCCTACGAGCAGTACTTC,CASTPGEGIAFGSYEQYF,NA,NA,TRBV6-2/TRBV6-3,TRBJ2-7
TGTGCCTGGAGCGGACAGGGGGATGGTCAGCCCCAGCATTTT,CAWSGQGDGQPQHF,TRBD1,NA,TRBV30,TRBJ1-5
TGTGCCAGCAGCGCCTCCGACAGGGGGACTGGAAACACCATATATTTT,CASSASDRGTGNTIYF,TRBD1,NA,TRBV2,TRBJ1-3
TGTGCCAGCAGTCGAACGACTAGCGGAGAAGAGACCCAGTACTTC,CASSRTTSGEETQYF,TRBD2,NA,TRBV7-2,TRBJ2-5
TGTGCCAGCAGCTGGACAGGGTCCCTCACTAATGAAAAACTGTTTTTT,CASSWTGSLTNEKLFF,TRBD1,NA,TRBV5-8,TRBJ1-4
TGTGCCAGCCGTACGGGAGGGGACTATCACACAGATACGCAGTATTTT,CASRTGGDYHTDTQYF,TRBD2,NA,TRBV6-6,TRBJ2-3
TGTGCCAGCAGCGCAGACCGAAACAGGGACTATGGCTACACCTTC,CASSADRNRDYGYTF,NA,NA,TRBV11-1,TRBJ1-2
TGTGCCAGCAGATTACCGGGACTAGCGTATTGGGAGCAGTACTTC,CASRLPGLAYWEQYF,TRBD2,once,TRBV7-2,TRBJ2-7
TGTGCCAGTAGTATAAAGTGGGGCTCAACCTACGAGCAGTACTTC,CASSIKWGSTYEQYF,NA,NA,TRBV19,TRBJ2-7